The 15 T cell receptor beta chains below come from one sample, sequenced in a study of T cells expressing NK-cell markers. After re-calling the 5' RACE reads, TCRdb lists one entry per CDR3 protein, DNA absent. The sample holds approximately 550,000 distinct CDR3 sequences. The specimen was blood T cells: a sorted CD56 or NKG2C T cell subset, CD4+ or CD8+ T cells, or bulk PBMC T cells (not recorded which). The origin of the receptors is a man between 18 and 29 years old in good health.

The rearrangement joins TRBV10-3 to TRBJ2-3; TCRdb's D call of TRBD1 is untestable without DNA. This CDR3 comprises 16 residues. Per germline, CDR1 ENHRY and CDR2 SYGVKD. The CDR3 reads CAISGLAGSHTDTQYF.

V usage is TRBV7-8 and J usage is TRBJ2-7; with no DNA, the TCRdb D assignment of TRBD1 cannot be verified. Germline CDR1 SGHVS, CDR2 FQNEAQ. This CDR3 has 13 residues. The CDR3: CASRIGVGDEQYF.

CDR3 region: CATSRGDPGNEKLFF. J is TRBJ1-4 and V is TRBV15; the TRBD1 assignment by TCRdb is unverifiable without DNA. CDR1 and CDR2 (germline): LNHNV, YYDKDF (reference sequence). This CDR3 contains 15 residues.

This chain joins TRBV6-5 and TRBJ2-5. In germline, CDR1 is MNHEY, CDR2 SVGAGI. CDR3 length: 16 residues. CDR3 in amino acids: CASSYSEQAEQETQYF.

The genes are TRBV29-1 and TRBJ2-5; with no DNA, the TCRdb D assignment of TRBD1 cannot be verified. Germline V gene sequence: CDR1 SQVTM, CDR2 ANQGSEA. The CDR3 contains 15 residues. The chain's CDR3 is CSVLGQGVGQETQYF.

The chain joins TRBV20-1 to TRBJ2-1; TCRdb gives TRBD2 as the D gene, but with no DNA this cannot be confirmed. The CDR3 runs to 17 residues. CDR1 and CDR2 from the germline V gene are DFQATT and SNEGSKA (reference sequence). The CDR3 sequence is CSASAYMEAGSGGEQFF.

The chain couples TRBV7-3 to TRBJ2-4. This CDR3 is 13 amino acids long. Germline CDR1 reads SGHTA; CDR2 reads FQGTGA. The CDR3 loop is CASSLDVLNIQYF.

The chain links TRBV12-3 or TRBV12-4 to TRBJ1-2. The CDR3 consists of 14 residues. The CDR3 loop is CASSSGWGHYGYTF.

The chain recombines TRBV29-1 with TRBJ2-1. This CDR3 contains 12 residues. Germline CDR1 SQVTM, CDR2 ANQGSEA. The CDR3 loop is CSVEEGSDEQFF.

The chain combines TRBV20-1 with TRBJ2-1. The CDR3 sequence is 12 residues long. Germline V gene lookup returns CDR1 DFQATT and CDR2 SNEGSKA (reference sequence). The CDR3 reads CSARTYNNEQFF.

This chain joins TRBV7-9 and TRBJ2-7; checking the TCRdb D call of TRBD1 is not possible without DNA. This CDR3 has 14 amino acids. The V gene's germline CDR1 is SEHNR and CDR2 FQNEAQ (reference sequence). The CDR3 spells CASSQQGPIYEQYF.

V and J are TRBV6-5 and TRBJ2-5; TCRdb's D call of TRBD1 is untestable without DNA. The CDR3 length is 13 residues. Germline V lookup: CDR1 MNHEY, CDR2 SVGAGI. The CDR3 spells CASSYPGTETQYF.

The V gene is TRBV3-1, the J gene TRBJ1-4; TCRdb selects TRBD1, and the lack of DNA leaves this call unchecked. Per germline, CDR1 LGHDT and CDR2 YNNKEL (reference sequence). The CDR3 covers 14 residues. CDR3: CASSQRGGYEKLFF.

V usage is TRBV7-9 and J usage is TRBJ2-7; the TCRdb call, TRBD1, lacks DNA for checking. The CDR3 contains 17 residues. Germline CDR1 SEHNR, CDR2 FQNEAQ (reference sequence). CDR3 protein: CASSRRELVQGGYEQYF. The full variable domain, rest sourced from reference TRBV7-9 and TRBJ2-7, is DTGVSQNPRHKITKRGQNVTFRCDPISEHNRLYWYRQTLGQGPEFLTYFQNEAQLEKSRLLSDRFSAERPKGSFSTLEIQRTEQGDSAMYLCASSRRELVQGGYEQYFGPGTRLTVT.

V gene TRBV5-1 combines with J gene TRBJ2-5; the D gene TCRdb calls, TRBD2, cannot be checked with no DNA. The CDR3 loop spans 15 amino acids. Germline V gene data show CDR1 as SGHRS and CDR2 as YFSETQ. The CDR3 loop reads CASSEALGGGETQYF.